This TCR beta chain was identified during a study of blood T cell repertoires in COVID-19. Study-level information: From T cells, B-cell-depleted T cells, or PBMCs came the material, which was cDNA or gDNA.

Unmatched junction bases numbered 6, after V lost 4 bases and J lost 7 bases. Germline V gene sequence: CDR1 MNHEY, CDR2 SVGAGI. The CDR3 consists of 15 residues. In the study's own analysis: The assay estimated nucleated cells by amplifying reference gene primers. TCRdb's table, derived via immunoSEQ multiplex PCR, lists solely in-frame clones and lacks some. The DNA gave D and trimming, while V, J and clone size come from that table. This table holds around 300,000 clones, about 85% found once. The TCR was taken from a man younger than 35 with active or convalescent COVID-19. The chain links TRBV6-5 to TRBJ2-1; 11 positions agree with TRBD2. Material: peripheral blood. In nucleotides, the CDR3 is TGTGCCAGCAGTTCCGAACTAGCGGGAGTAAATGAGCAGTTCTTC. It is translated as CASSSELAGVNEQFF.